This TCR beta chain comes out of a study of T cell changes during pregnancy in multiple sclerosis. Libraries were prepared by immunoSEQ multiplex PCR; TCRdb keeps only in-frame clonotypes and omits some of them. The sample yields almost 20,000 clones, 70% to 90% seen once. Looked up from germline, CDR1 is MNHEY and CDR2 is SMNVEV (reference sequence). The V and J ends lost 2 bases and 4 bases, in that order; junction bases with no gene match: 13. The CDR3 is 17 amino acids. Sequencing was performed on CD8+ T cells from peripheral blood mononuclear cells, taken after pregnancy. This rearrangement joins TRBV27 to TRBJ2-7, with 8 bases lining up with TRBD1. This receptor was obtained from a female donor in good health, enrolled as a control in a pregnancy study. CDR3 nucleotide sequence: TGTGCCAGCAGTTTAGAAGGAGTCGGGACAGGCCATTACGAGCAGTACTTC. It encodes CASSLEGVGTGHYEQYF.